This is a list of T cell receptor beta chains from one sample in a study of cytomegalovirus exposure and HLA in healthy donors. The method was immunoSEQ multiplex PCR; TCRdb's version includes in-frame clones alone and lacks a portion of them. The sample includes roughly 140,000 clones, roughly 92% of them seen just once. The sequencing sample was made of PBMCs. The receptors were gathered from a man younger than 30 in good health and CMV-seronegative. The CDR3 runs from the conserved cysteine through the conserved F or W. Clone size is shown for a subset of rows, as once, few, many or a class of expanded clone.

v_gene	abundance	j_gene	CDR3aa
TRBV15	NA	TRBJ1-2	CATQGMGSGYTF
TRBV6-6	NA	TRBJ1-5	CASSQNLGQPQHF
TRBV7-6	NA	TRBJ2-4	CASSPGQGAKNIQYF
TRBV4-1	NA	TRBJ2-3	CASSQESGGLPADTQYF
TRBV9	once	TRBJ2-1	CASSPTRGLAGSYNEQFF
TRBV7-2	NA	TRBJ1-2	CASSLAGQGYGYTF
TRBV28	once	TRBJ2-1	CASSLGHKNEQFF
TRBV4-3	NA	TRBJ1-2	CASSQDRTGINYGYTF
TRBV9	NA	TRBJ1-3	CASSVGQVVSGNTIYF
TRBV27	NA	TRBJ2-1	CASSLFGQGQFF
TRBV19	NA	TRBJ1-1	CASSSWAPMNTEAFF
TRBV4-3	NA	TRBJ1-3	CASSQDQRGPGNTIYF
TRBV11-1	NA	TRBJ2-5	CASSLWSASGGTQYF
TRBV11-2	NA	TRBJ1-1	CASSGTPMNTEAFF
TRBV9	NA	TRBJ2-1	CASSARWSGLAGGSYNEQFF
TRBV2	NA	TRBJ1-5	CASSEARGNQPQHF
TRBV6-1	NA	TRBJ1-2	CASSASGGGYGYTF
TRBV29-1	NA	TRBJ1-1	CSATRGRVNTEAFF
TRBV2	once	TRBJ2-1	CASSGGGYNEQFF
TRBV6-5	NA	TRBJ1-5	CASRGQGRGNQPQHF
TRBV5-6	few	TRBJ1-2	CASSLTGDEGYTF
TRBV13	NA	TRBJ1-1	CASSLGYSQGNTEAFF
TRBV5-6	NA	TRBJ2-7	CASSGGLLTYYEQYF
TRBV7-8	NA	TRBJ2-1	CASSLEASGPNNEQFF
TRBV10-1	NA	TRBJ2-3	CASSETQLAGAPYTQYF
TRBV7-9	once	TRBJ1-6	CASSRGGSYNSPLHF
TRBV5-6	NA	TRBJ2-1	CASSLKQGRFYNEQFF
TRBV7-9	NA	TRBJ2-3	CASSFSGFGADTQYF
TRBV19	NA	TRBJ2-5	CASSPRDYDSQETQYF
TRBV9	NA	TRBJ2-1	CASSVVDDSSYNEQFF
TRBV7-9	NA	TRBJ2-5	CASSLAPQGSGTQYF
TRBV9	once	TRBJ2-1	CASSKTSQYNEQFF
TRBV2	once	TRBJ2-4	CASSPGQGRAKNIQYF
TRBV10-2	NA	TRBJ2-7	CASSELGHEQYF
TRBV4-3	NA	TRBJ2-3	CASSQETDRGSDTQYF
TRBV19	NA	TRBJ2-7	CASSSGGDPSYEQYF
TRBV27	NA	TRBJ1-1	CASSLQGAAEAFF
TRBV6-6	NA	TRBJ1-1	CASSRTGGGTEAFF
TRBV2	NA	TRBJ2-7	CASSPGISSYEQYF
TRBV4-3	NA	TRBJ2-1	CASSQSPGQSSYNEQFF
TRBV18	NA	TRBJ2-7	CASSPTSVSSYEQYF
TRBV5-1	NA	TRBJ2-3	CASSWTEPTDTQYF
TRBV4-3	NA	TRBJ1-5	CASSHRLTGQPQHF
TRBV30	NA	TRBJ1-2	CAWSFGRGTYGYTF
TRBV30	NA	TRBJ1-2	CAWSAGQGYGYTF
TRBV13	few	TRBJ2-1	CASSSRTGRNEQFF
TRBV2	NA	TRBJ2-1	CASSEVRLRDNEQFF
TRBV30	NA	TRBJ1-6	CAWSVPTGNSPLHF